The T cell receptor beta chain under discussion was sequenced for a study of CXCR3-negative and CXCR3-positive naive CD8 T cells. In the study overall: With about 1.5 +/- 0.3 million reads per library, the TRB reads numbered roughly 130 million in total. Study outcomes and limitations: TRB CDR3s were more hydrophobic in CXCR3-positive than in CXCR3-negative naive cells. Whereas memory cells differed, naive CXCR3-negative and CXCR3-positive cells shared similar TRBV-TRBJ usage.

5' RACE that incorporated UMI labels was used to prepare the TRB cDNA libraries. No DNA is given; TCRdb re-called the 5' RACE reads and lists each CDR3 protein once. The table for this sample gives some 60,000 distinct CDR3 sequences. Germline CDR1 is MNHEY and CDR2 is SVGAGI. CDR3 size: 14 residues. On this clonotype: Its matching antigen is unknown.

Cells classed as naive CD8+ T cells were CD45RO-CCR7+CD27+CD95-. The sample consisted of naive CXCR3+ CD8+ T cells from blood. Subset described: CD45RO-CCR7+CD27+CD95- naive CD8+ T cells expressing CXCR3 (TNR3+). The chain joins TRBV6-5 to TRBJ2-7; the TCRdb call, TRBD1, lacks DNA for checking. The sequence was collected from a human donor in good health. Some clones in this sample may be carry-over from other donors' samples. The CDR3 loop reads CASSYATGRNEQYF.